This entry describes one TCR beta chain. Its antigen is not identified. Sorted-subset replicate PCRs used 200 ng of genomic DNA. This amount corresponded to about 29,000 T cell genomes. Method: immunoSEQ multiplex PCR; TCRdb's copy keeps in-frame clones and lacks some. The table records millions of clones, 90% to 95% of them present only once. The entry originates in a study of shared clonotypes between healthy human individuals. Study conclusions and caveats: Specimens sampled were limited to blood, with tissue repertoires likely differing. With a few donors compared, around 4.7% of naive CD4 clonotypes were shared.

Material: naive CD4+ T cells sorted from blood. Subset specified: CD45RA+ positively selected. The clonotype originates from a man between 18 and 29 years old in good health.

CDR3 nucleotides: TGTGCCAGCAGGCGGGATGCAACTAATGAAAAACTGTTTTTT. Protein: CASRRDATNEKLFF. The chain is built from TRBV2 and TRBJ1-4; no clear D gene. CDR3 length: 14 residues. CDR1 and CDR2 (germline): SNHLY, FYNNEI. V gave up 6 bases and J gave up 0 bases, with 8 bases separating them.